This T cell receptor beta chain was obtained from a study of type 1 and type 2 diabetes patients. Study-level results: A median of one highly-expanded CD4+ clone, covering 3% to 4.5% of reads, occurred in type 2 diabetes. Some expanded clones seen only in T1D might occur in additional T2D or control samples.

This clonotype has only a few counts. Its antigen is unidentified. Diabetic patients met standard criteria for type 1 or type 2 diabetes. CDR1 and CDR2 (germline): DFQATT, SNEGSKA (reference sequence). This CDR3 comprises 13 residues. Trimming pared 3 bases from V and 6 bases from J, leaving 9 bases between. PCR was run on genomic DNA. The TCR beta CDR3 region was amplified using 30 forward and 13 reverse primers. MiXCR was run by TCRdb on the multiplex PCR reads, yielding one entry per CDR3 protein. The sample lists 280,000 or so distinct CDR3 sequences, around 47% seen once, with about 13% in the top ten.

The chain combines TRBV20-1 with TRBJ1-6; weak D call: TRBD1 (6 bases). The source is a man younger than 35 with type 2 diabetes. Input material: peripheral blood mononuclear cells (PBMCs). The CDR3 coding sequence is TGCAGTGCTAGTAAGGGGGTTAATTCACCCCTCCACTTT. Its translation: CSASKGVNSPLHF.